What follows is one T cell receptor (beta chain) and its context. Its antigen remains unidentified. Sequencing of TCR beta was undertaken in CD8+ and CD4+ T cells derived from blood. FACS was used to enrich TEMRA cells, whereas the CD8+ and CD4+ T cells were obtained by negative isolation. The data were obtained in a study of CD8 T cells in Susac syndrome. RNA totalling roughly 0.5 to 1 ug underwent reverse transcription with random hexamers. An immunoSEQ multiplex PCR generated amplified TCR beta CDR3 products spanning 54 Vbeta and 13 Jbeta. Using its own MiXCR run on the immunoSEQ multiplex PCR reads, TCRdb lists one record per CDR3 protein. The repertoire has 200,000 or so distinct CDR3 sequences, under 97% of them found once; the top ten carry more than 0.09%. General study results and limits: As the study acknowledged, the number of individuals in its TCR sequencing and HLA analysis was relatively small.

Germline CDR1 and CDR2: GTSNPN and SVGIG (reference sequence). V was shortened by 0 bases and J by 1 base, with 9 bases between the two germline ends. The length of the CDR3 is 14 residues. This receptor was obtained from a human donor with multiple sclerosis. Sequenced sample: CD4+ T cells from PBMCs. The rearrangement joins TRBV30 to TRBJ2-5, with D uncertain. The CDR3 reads CAWSVDTLQETQYF. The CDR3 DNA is TGTGCCTGGAGTGTAGACACCCTCCAAGAGACCCAGTACTTC.